Listed below are T cell receptor beta chains from one sample, sequenced in a study of cytomegalovirus exposure and HLA in healthy donors. The table came from immunoSEQ multiplex PCR; TCRdb's copy has only in-frame clones and leaves some out. Of about 100,000 clones in the sample, around 83% were seen once. The sequenced sample was PBMCs. The receptors originated from a woman under 30 in good health and CMV-seronegative. Each CDR3 is given with its conserved first and last residue. The D gene is left open where the match is weak. A row's size may be missing; if present it is once, few, many or a size class.

>TRBJ2-1|TRBV30|TRBD2|.
TGTGCCTGGAGTGTCCCCTGGACTAGCTACAATGAGCAGTTCTTC
CAWSVPWTSYNEQFF
>TRBJ1-5|TRBV10-1|.|once
TGCGCCAGCACCAGGGAGGGGGTTAGCAATCAGCCCCAGCATTTT
CASTREGVSNQPQHF
>TRBJ2-3|TRBV9|.|.
TGTGCCAGCAGCGTAGGGGCAGCCGCTGCAGATACGCAGTATTTT
CASSVGAAAADTQYF
>TRBJ2-3|TRBV5-1|TRBD2|.
TGCGCCAGCAGCACGGGACTAGCGGGAGATGATACGCAGTATTTT
CASSTGLAGDDTQYF
>TRBJ1-3|TRBV6-1|.|.
TGTGCCAGCAGTCAGACACCTAACTCTGGAAACACCATATATTTT
CASSQTPNSGNTIYF
>TRBJ2-3|TRBV10-2|TRBD2|.
TGCGCCAGCAGTGATACTAGCGGGGGGGGGAATACGCAGTATTTT
CASSDTSGGGNTQYF
>TRBJ2-3|TRBV7-3|.|.
TGTGCCAGCAGCACTAAACCCGAAGATACGCAGTATTTT
CASSTKPEDTQYF
>TRBJ2-1|TRBV10-1|TRBD2|.
TGCGCCAGCCTACCGGGACTAGCGGGGGTCCCTCACCCATACAATGAGCAGTTCTTC
CASLPGLAGVPHPYNEQFF
>TRBJ2-1|TRBV15|TRBD2|once
TGTGCCACCAGCAGAGGCGGACAGGGACTAGCGACCCGGAATGAGCAGTTCTTC
CATSRGGQGLATRNEQFF
>TRBJ2-3|TRBV27|.|.
TGTGCCGCATTCCCGGGTCCAGGGATTAGATCAGATACGCAGTATTTT
CAAFPGPGIRSDTQYF
>TRBJ1-2|TRBV6-6|TRBD1|.
TGTGCCAGCAGTTACGCGGGACAGGGTTCTTATGGCTACACCTTC
CASSYAGQGSYGYTF
>TRBJ1-1|TRBV30|.|.
TGTGCCTGGTCAAGGGGAAGGCTTGGGGCAGGCACTGAAGCTTTCTTT
CAWSRGRLGAGTEAFF
>TRBJ1-2|TRBV6-5|.|.
TGTGCCAGCAGTTACTCGATCCACAGGGCTAACTATGGCTACACCTTC
CASSYSIHRANYGYTF
>TRBJ2-7|TRBV5-1|.|.
TGCGCCAGCACCCCCAAGGCGGCAGGGGTGAGGGAGCAGTACTTC
CASTPKAAGVREQYF
>TRBJ2-7|TRBV29-1|.|.
TGCAGCGCCCGTTCCTTCCCAGACTCCTACGAGCAGTACTTC
CSARSFPDSYEQYF
>TRBJ2-1|TRBV2|.|.
TGTGCCAGCAGGACTGATAGAAATGAGCAGTTCTTC
CASRTDRNEQFF
>TRBJ1-1|TRBV14|TRBD1|.
TGTGCCAGCAGCCTCCGGGACAGGGGGCTGGGTACTGAAGCTTTCTTT
CASSLRDRGLGTEAFF
>TRBJ2-3|TRBV5-1|TRBD2|.
TGCGCCAGCAGCTACGGGGAGGGAAGCTTGGGCACAGATACGCAGTATTTT
CASSYGEGSLGTDTQYF
>TRBJ1-1|TRBV5-1|TRBD1|.
TGCGCCAGCAGCTCGAGTTCCTCCTTAGAATGGCGTGGCAGGGGGCGTCGAATGGTCGCTGAAGCTTTCTTT
CASSSSSSLEWRGRGRRMVAEAFF
>TRBJ2-1|TRBV27|TRBD2|.
TGTGCCAGCAGTTCATTAGCGGGGGGAACTCGTGAGCAGTTCTTC
CASSSLAGGTREQFF
>TRBJ2-7|TRBV10-3|.|.
TGTGCCATCAGTGACCAGATGTACGAGCAGTACTTC
CAISDQMYEQYF
>TRBJ2-4|TRBV7-2|.|.
TGTGCCAGCAGCTTTGGACTGGGTGAAAACATTCAGTACTTC
CASSFGLGENIQYF
>TRBJ1-1|TRBV5-1|.|.
TGCGCCAGCAGCTTGGTACCGGGGAACACTGAAGCTTTCTTT
CASSLVPGNTEAFF
>TRBJ2-5|TRBV7-2|.|.
TGTGCCAGCAGCTCCGGACCAGGGGAGGGTCGAGAGACCCAGTACTTC
CASSSGPGEGRETQYF
>TRBJ1-1|TRBV7-9|.|few
TGTGCCAGCAGCTTATCTTCAGGGTTAAAGACTGAAGCTTTCTTT
CASSLSSGLKTEAFF
>TRBJ2-3|TRBV13|TRBD2|.
TGTGCCAGCAGCTTAGGGGCTAGCGGGTACACAGATACGCAGTATTTT
CASSLGASGYTDTQYF
>TRBJ2-7|TRBV7-2|TRBD1|.
TGTGCCAGCAGCTTAGGCTCAGGGGGTCCCTACGAGCAGTACTTC
CASSLGSGGPYEQYF
>TRBJ1-6|TRBV7-9|TRBD1|.
TGTTCCAGCAGCTTAGTTCGTCTCCGGCCAGGGGGAGATAATTCACCCCTCCACTTT
CSSSLVRLRPGGDNSPLHF
>TRBJ2-3|TRBV5-1|.|.
TGCGCCAGCAGCTCGAGAGGAACAGATACGCAGTATTTT
CASSSRGTDTQYF
>TRBJ2-5|TRBV9|.|.
TGTGCCAGCAGCGTAGGGTATGTGGCGGGTCCACTCCAAGGGGGAGAGACCCAGTACTTC
CASSVGYVAGPLQGGETQYF
>TRBJ2-6|TRBV7-3|.|.
TGTGCCAGCAGCCTTTACGGCGGGACTGGGGCCAACGTCCTGACTTTC
CASSLYGGTGANVLTF
>TRBJ1-3|TRBV9|.|once
TGTGCCAGCAGCGTAGGTCAGGGGTTTGCTGGAAACACCATATATTTT
CASSVGQGFAGNTIYF
>TRBJ1-5|TRBV7-9|TRBD1|.
TGTTCCAGCACTCAGGGGGCAAAACAGCCCCAGCATTTT
CSSTQGAKQPQHF
>TRBJ1-3|TRBV25-1|TRBD1|.
TGTGCCAGCAGTGAGTTCGCAGGGGGCCATGGAAACACCATATATTTT
CASSEFAGGHGNTIYF
>TRBJ1-6|TRBV4-3|.|few
TGCGCCAGCAGCCAAGGTCCCAGCTCCTATAATTCACCCCTCCACTTT
CASSQGPSSYNSPLHF
>TRBJ2-5|TRBV29-1|TRBD1|.
TGCAGCGTTGCGACAGGGCGGCAAGAGACCCAGTACTTC
CSVATGRQETQYF
>TRBJ2-7|TRBV27|.|.
TGTGCCAGCAGTTTCCTACCCTACTACGAGCAGTACTTC
CASSFLPYYEQYF
>TRBJ1-4|TRBV28|.|.
TGTGCCAGCAGTCTCAGGGGAACTAATGAAAAACTGTTTTTT
CASSLRGTNEKLFF
>TRBJ2-7|TRBV7-2|.|.
TGTGCCAGCAGCCGGGCAGGGGAGTACGAGCAGTACTTC
CASSRAGEYEQYF
>TRBJ1-1|TRBV18|.|.
TGTGCCAGCTCATCCACAGGATTATCAGAGGAGAACACTGAAGCTTTCTTT
CASSSTGLSEENTEAFF
>TRBJ2-1|TRBV5-6|TRBD2|.
TGTGCCAGCAGCTTGGCCGGCGCGGGGGGGTTCGACAATGAGCAGTTCTTC
CASSLAGAGGFDNEQFF
>TRBJ2-7|TRBV4-2|TRBD2|.
TGTGCCAGCAGCCAAGGTGATTTAGCGGGAGGGGGGAGCTCCTACGAGCAGTACTTC
CASSQGDLAGGGSSYEQYF
>TRBJ2-7|TRBV11-2|TRBD1|.
TGTGCCAGCAGCTCAGCGGGACAGGGGGTTTCCTACGAGCAGTACTTC
CASSSAGQGVSYEQYF
>TRBJ2-6|TRBV7-2|.|.
TGTGCCAGCAGCTTACAGCCGTGGCAGGGCACCAACGTCCTGACTTTC
CASSLQPWQGTNVLTF
>TRBJ2-7|TRBV29-1|TRBD1|once
TGCAGCGTTGCACGGGACAGGCACCTCTCCTACGAGCAGTACTTC
CSVARDRHLSYEQYF
>TRBJ1-1|TRBV29-1|.|.
TGCAGCGTTGGGCGCGGGAACACTGAAGCTTTCTTT
CSVGRGNTEAFF
>TRBJ1-1|TRBV7-9|.|.
TGTGCCAGCAGCTTCAACACGGAGGGCACTGAAGCTTTCTTT
CASSFNTEGTEAFF
>TRBJ1-2|TRBV7-8|.|.
TGTGCCAGCAGCTTAACTGTACGCGGACAGAACTATGGCTACACCTTC
CASSLTVRGQNYGYTF